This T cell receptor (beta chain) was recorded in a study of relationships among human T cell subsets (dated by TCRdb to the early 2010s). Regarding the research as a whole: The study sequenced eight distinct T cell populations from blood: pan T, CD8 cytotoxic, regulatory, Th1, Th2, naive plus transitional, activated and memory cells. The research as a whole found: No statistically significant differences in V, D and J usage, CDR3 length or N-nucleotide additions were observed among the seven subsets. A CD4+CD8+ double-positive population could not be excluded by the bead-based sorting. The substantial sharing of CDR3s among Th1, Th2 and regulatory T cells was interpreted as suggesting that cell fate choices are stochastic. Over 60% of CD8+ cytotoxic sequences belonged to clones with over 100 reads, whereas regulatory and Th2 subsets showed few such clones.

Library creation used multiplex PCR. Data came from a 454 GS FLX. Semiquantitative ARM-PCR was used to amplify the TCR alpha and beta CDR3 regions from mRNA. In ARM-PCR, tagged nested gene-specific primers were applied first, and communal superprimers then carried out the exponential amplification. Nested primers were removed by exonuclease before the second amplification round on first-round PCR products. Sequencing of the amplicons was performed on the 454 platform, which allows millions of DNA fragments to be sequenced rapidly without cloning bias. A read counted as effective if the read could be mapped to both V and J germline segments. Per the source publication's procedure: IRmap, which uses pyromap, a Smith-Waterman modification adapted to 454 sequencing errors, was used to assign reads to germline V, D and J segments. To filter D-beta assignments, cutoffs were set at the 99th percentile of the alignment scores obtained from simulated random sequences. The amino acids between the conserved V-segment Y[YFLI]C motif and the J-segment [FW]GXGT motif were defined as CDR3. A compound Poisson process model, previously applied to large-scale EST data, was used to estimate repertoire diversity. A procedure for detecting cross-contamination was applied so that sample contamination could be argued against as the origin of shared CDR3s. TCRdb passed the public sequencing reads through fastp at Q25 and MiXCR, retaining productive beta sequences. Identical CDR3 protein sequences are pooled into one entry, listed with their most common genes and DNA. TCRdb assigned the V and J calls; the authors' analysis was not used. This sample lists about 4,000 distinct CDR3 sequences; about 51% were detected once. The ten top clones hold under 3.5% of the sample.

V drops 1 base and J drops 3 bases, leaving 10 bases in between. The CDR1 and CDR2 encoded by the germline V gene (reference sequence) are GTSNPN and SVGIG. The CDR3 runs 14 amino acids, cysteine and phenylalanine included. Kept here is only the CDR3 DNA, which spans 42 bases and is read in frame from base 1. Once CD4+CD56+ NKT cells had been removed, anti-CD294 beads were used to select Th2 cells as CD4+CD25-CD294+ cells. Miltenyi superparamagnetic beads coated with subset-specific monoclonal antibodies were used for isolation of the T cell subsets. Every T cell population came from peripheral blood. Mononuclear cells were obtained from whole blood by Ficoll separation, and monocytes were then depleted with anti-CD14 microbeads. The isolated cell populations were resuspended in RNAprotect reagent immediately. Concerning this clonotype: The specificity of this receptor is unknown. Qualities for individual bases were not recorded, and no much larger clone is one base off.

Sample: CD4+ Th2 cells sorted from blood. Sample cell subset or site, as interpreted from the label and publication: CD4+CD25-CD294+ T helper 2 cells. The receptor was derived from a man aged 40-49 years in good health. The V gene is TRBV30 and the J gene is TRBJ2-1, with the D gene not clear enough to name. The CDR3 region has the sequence CAWSDDRIYNEQFF. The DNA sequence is TGTGCCTGGAGTGACGACCGGATCTACAATGAGCAGTTCTTC.